These T cell receptor beta chains were read from a single sample in a study of T cells in Graves' hyperthyroidism and ophthalmopathy. TCRdb reprocessed the multiplex PCR reads with MiXCR, giving one entry per CDR3 protein. The data contain nearly 250,000 distinct CDR3 sequences, around 26% of them singletons. The sequenced material came from blood. The receptors derive from a woman aged 40 to 50 with Graves' ophthalmopathy. The CDR3 runs from the conserved cysteine through the conserved F or W. Fields, in order: V gene, J gene, clone size, D gene, CDR3 DNA, CDR3 protein. The D gene is left open where the match is weak. A row's size may be missing; if present it is once, few, many or a size class.

TRBV20-1	TRBJ2-5	many	-	TGCAGTGCTAGAGACCAGGCCCCTCAAGGGTACTTC	CSARDQAPQGYF
TRBV6-1	TRBJ2-7	once	TRBD2	TGTGCCAGCAGCCCGCAAGGGGCGGGAGCTCGGGAGCAGTACTTC	CASSPQGAGAREQYF
TRBV24-1	TRBJ1-2	many	-	TGTGCCACCAGTGACCGAGGACAGCGCTACACCTTC	CATSDRGQRYTF
TRBV30	TRBJ2-6	many	TRBD2	TGTGCCTGGAGTGGTAGCGGGAGTGGTGGGGCCAACGTCCTGACTTTC	CAWSGSGSGGANVLTF
TRBV6-2/TRBV6-3	TRBJ1-2	few	-	TGTGCCAGCAGCGCCCTCCAGGGACGGGACTATGGCTACACCTTC	CASSALQGRDYGYTF
TRBV7-8	TRBJ2-7	-	-	TGTGCCAGCAGCCCTGGGGATTCCTACGAGCAGTACTTC	CASSPGDSYEQYF
TRBV11-3	TRBJ2-2	many	-	TGTGCCAGCAGCTTTTTGGCTACCGGGGAGCTGTTTTTT	CASSFLATGELFF
TRBV18	TRBJ2-7	-	-	TGTGCCAGCAGTGTAGAATGGGGGAACGAGCAGTACTTC	CASSVEWGNEQYF
TRBV4-2	TRBJ2-7	many	-	TGTGCCAGCAGCCCCCTAGGAGCTGATAACTACGAGCAGTACTTC	CASSPLGADNYEQYF
TRBV6-5	TRBJ2-7	many	-	TGTGCCAGCCTCTGGGGGAAGAGCTCCTACGAGCAGTACTTC	CASLWGKSSYEQYF
TRBV28	TRBJ2-2	-	-	TGTGCCAGCAGTGACCGGGGCAGGGGAAACTCCGGGGAGCTGTTTTTT	CASSDRGRGNSGELFF
TRBV6-1	TRBJ1-3	-	-	TGTGCCAGCAGCTCATTCGGACTCGCTGGAAACACCATATATTTT	CASSSFGLAGNTIYF
TRBV6-1	TRBJ2-7	-	-	TGTGCCAGCAAGAAGGGAGTGACGTCCTACGAGCAGTACTTC	CASKKGVTSYEQYF
TRBV11-2	TRBJ2-5	-	TRBD2	TGTGCCAGCAGCCCTCTAGCGGGAGGATCAGAGACCCAGTACTTC	CASSPLAGGSETQYF
TRBV24-1	TRBJ1-1	few	-	TGTGCCACCGGCGACAGCGACCATACTGAAGCTTTCTTT	CATGDSDHTEAFF
TRBV12-3/TRBV12-4	TRBJ2-7	few	TRBD1	TGTGCCAGCAGTTCCTCCGGGACAGGCGGGGAGCAGTACTTC	CASSSSGTGGEQYF
TRBV28	TRBJ1-5	many	-	TGTGCCAGCAGTTTAGATTTGGCCCGAGTTAATCAGCCCCAGCATTTT	CASSLDLARVNQPQHF
TRBV20-1	TRBJ2-7	many	TRBD2	TGCAGTGCTCTGGGGGGCGTGGGACTAGCGGGAACGTTTTACGAGCAGTACTTC	CSALGGVGLAGTFYEQYF
TRBV19	TRBJ2-2	once	-	TGTGCCAGTAGTGCCCGGGGGAACACCGGGGAGCTGTTTTTT	CASSARGNTGELFF
TRBV11-2	TRBJ2-7	-	TRBD1	TGTGCCAGCAGCCAGACGGGACAGGGGCCGTACGAGCAGTACTTC	CASSQTGQGPYEQYF
TRBV5-6	TRBJ2-7	many	TRBD2	TGTGCCAGCAGTCCTAAGCGGGAGAGAATTAGATACGAGCAGTACTTC	CASSPKRERIRYEQYF
TRBV28	TRBJ1-1	-	TRBD1	TGTGCCAGCAGATTGGACAGGAGGGACACTGAAGCTTTCTTT	CASRLDRRDTEAFF
TRBV7-8	TRBJ2-4	many	TRBD1	TGTGCCAGCAGCTTAGCGACAGGGACCTTAGCCAAAAACATTCAGTACTTC	CASSLATGTLAKNIQYF
TRBV5-1	TRBJ2-7	many	TRBD2	TGCGCCAGCAGCTCGGCGGGAGGATTCTACGAGCAGTACTTC	CASSSAGGFYEQYF
TRBV7-6	TRBJ1-1	many	-	TGTGCCAGCAGCTTAGCGATGACAGCTGAAGCTTTCTTT	CASSLAMTAEAFF
TRBV28	TRBJ2-5	many	TRBD1	TGTGCCAGCAGTTTTCCCAGGGACAGGGTTGAGACCCAGTACTTC	CASSFPRDRVETQYF
TRBV28	TRBJ1-3	many	-	TGTGCCAGCAGTCCAAGGGACGGAATCTCTGGAAACACCATATATTTT	CASSPRDGISGNTIYF
TRBV27	TRBJ1-2	many	-	TGTGCCAGCAGTATGATAGACGGTCCTAACTATGGCTACACCTTC	CASSMIDGPNYGYTF
TRBV4-2	TRBJ2-7	few	TRBD1	TGTGCCAGCAGCCAAGTGGGACAGGGGACCTACGAGCAGTACTTC	CASSQVGQGTYEQYF
TRBV25-1	TRBJ1-2	many	-	TGTGCCAGCATGGGTAACTATGGCTACACCTTC	CASMGNYGYTF
TRBV6-5	TRBJ1-6	many	-	TGTGCCAGCAGTTACTCGGGACACGGGGGGGATTCACCCCTCCACTTT	CASSYSGHGGDSPLHF
TRBV6-5	TRBJ2-2	many	TRBD2	TGTGCCAGCAGTTGGACTAGCGGAGGCAACACCGGGGAGCTGTTTTTT	CASSWTSGGNTGELFF
TRBV7-9	TRBJ2-7	few	-	TGTGCCAGCAGCACAACAAGTATCTCCTACGAGCAGTACTTC	CASSTTSISYEQYF
TRBV28	TRBJ2-7	many	TRBD2	TGTGCCAGCAGTTTCCCTAGCGGGTCGACTTACGAGCAGTACTTC	CASSFPSGSTYEQYF
TRBV6-5	TRBJ2-7	-	-	TGTGCCAGCAGTTTCCCACAGGGTCACGAGCAGTGCTTC	CASSFPQGHEQCF
TRBV5-1	TRBJ2-4	many	TRBD1	TGCGCCAGCAGCTGGACAGGGGATACGGACATTCAGTACTTC	CASSWTGDTDIQYF
TRBV11-2	TRBJ2-5	-	-	TGTGCCAGCACCTACGGACTAGGGGGTCAAGAGACCCAGTACTTC	CASTYGLGGQETQYF
TRBV7-3	TRBJ2-5	-	-	TGTGCCAGCAGCTCCCTCGATCAAGAGACCCAGTACTTC	CASSSLDQETQYF
TRBV6-5	TRBJ2-7	few	-	TGTGCCAGCAGTTACTCGACATCCGGGGAGCAGTACTTT	CASSYSTSGEQYF
TRBV30	TRBJ2-7	-	-	TGTGCCTGGAGTGAAGAGTCAACAGGGAACGAGCAGTACTTC	CAWSEESTGNEQYF
TRBV24-1	TRBJ2-1	many	TRBD2	TGTGCCACCAGTGATGGGAGCGGGAGGCTAAACTGGGATGAGCAGTTCTTC	CATSDGSGRLNWDEQFF
TRBV29-1	TRBJ2-5	many	-	TGCAGCGTTGGGGGCACACAAGAGACCCAGTACTTC	CSVGGTQETQYF
TRBV12-3/TRBV12-4	TRBJ1-2	many	-	TGTGCCAGCAGTTCTGGTCGGCAGGGCTATGGCTACACCTTC	CASSSGRQGYGYTF
TRBV28	TRBJ2-7	many	TRBD2	TGTGCCAGCAGTTTGGGGCCGACTAGCGAGACCTACGAGCAGTACTTC	CASSLGPTSETYEQYF
TRBV7-3	TRBJ2-5	many	-	TGTGCCAGCAGCTTCTATGAGGGGAGCGGGGAGACCCAGTACTTC	CASSFYEGSGETQYF
TRBV3-1	TRBJ2-7	many	-	TGTGCCAGCAGCCAAGCCGGACAGAAGAGCTACGAGCAGTACTTC	CASSQAGQKSYEQYF
TRBV28	TRBJ2-7	many	-	TGTGCCAGCAGTCACCGGGGCCTGAGCTCCTACGAGCAGTACTTC	CASSHRGLSSYEQYF
TRBV19	TRBJ1-1	few	TRBD1	TGTGCCAGTAGTATACGGACAGGGCTGAACACTGAAGCTTTCTTT	CASSIRTGLNTEAFF
TRBV12-3/TRBV12-4	TRBJ2-2	many	TRBD1	TGTGCCAGCAGTTCAACAGGGGGCGGCGCCGGGGAGCTGTTTTTT	CASSSTGGGAGELFF
TRBV29-1	TRBJ2-2	-	TRBD1	TGCAGCGTCGAGGGACAGGGGGCCGGGGAGCTGTTTTTT	CSVEGQGAGELFF
TRBV7-9	TRBJ2-5	many	-	TGTGCCAGCAGCTTAGTTCCAGGGGCAGGGCAAGAGACCCAGTACTTC	CASSLVPGAGQETQYF
TRBV5-1	TRBJ2-2	many	-	TGCGCCAGCAGCTTGGACTCGGCCCCCGGGGAGCTGTTTTTT	CASSLDSAPGELFF
TRBV29-1	TRBJ1-1	many	-	TGCAGCGTCCGAGGCCTGAACACTGAAGCTTTCTTT	CSVRGLNTEAFF
TRBV2	TRBJ1-1	many	TRBD1	TGTGCCAGCAAGGGACAGGGAAACACTGAAGCTTTCTTT	CASKGQGNTEAFF